Listed below are T cell receptor beta chains from one sample, sequenced in a study of blood T cell repertoires in COVID-19. Data came from immunoSEQ multiplex PCR; TCRdb stores just in-frame clones and leaves some out. The repertoire holds around 75,000 clones, about 90% seen once, with about 2.5% in the top ten. Material: peripheral blood. The receptors shown here come from a human donor in a cohort sampled during active COVID-19. Each CDR3 is given with its conserved first and last residue. The order of the fields is V gene, D gene, clone size, J gene, CDR3 protein, CDR3 DNA. D genes are given only for firm matches. Size tells how often a clone was seen (once, few, many) or the class of an expanded clone, and some rows leave it out.

TRBV28	NA	NA	TRBJ1-5	CGIGEGVGNQPQHF	TGTGGGATCGGGGAGGGAGTGGGCAATCAGCCCCAGCATTTT
TRBV27	TRBD1	NA	TRBJ1-2	CASSLGQGNYGYTF	TGTGCCAGCAGTTTGGGACAGGGAAACTATGGCTACACCTTC
TRBV7-2	NA	NA	TRBJ1-1	CASSLVSETEAFF	TGTGCCAGCAGCTTAGTTTCCGAGACTGAAGCTTTCTTT
TRBV7-8	NA	NA	TRBJ1-3	CASSLGARDIKYF	TGTGCCAGCAGCTTAGGGGCCCGGGACATTAAGTATTTT
TRBV2	TRBD2	NA	TRBJ2-3	CASNRMGAGGQGTDTQYF	TGTGCCAGCAATCGGATGGGGGCGGGAGGTCAGGGCACAGATACGCAGTATTTT
TRBV9	TRBD2	NA	TRBJ2-1	CASSVGLAGPYSSYNEQFF	TGTGCCAGCAGCGTAGGACTAGCGGGTCCTTATAGCTCCTACAATGAGCAGTTCTTC
TRBV7-2	NA	NA	TRBJ2-3	CASSSTVTKGTDTQYF	TGTGCCAGCAGCTCGACAGTAACAAAGGGCACAGATACGCAGTATTTT
TRBV6-5	TRBD1	few	TRBJ2-7	CATGTDPYEQYF	TGTGCCACCGGGACAGATCCCTACGAGCAGTACTTC
TRBV9	TRBD1	NA	TRBJ2-3	CASSATGADTQYF	TGTGCCAGCAGCGCGACAGGGGCAGATACGCAGTATTTT
TRBV7-2	NA	NA	TRBJ1-5	CASSLPRNIFLESNQPQHF	TGTGCCAGCAGCTTACCGAGGAACATTTTTCTAGAGAGCAATCAGCCCCAGCATTTT
TRBV13	TRBD2	NA	TRBJ2-3	CASSYRAGEFTDTQYF	TGTGCCAGCAGCTATAGGGCGGGAGAGTTCACAGATACGCAGTATTTT
TRBV18	NA	NA	TRBJ1-6	CASSPLKQDSPLHF	TGTGCCAGCTCACCTTTAAAGCAAGATTCACCCCTCCACTTT
TRBV7-2	NA	NA	TRBJ1-4	CASSLRGVNEKLFF	TGTGCCAGCAGCTTGCGGGGGGTGAATGAAAAACTGTTTTTT
TRBV6-2/TRBV6-3	NA	NA	TRBJ1-5	CASSYRGLNQPQHF	TGTGCCAGCAGTTATCGGGGACTCAATCAGCCCCAGCATTTT
TRBV2	NA	NA	TRBJ1-5	CASSRRQDRHSNQPQHF	TGTGCCAGCAGTCGTCGACAGGACCGACATAGCAATCAGCCCCAGCATTTT
TRBV6-5	NA	NA	TRBJ2-7	CASSYSQDPYEQYF	TGTGCCAGCAGTTACTCGCAGGATCCCTACGAGCAGTACTTC
TRBV21-1	NA	NA	TRBJ1-1	CASSKRQIRNTEAFF	TGTGCCAGCAGCAAGCGACAGATCAGGAACACTGAAGCTTTCTTT
TRBV27	NA	NA	TRBJ1-5	CASSRPPGPQHF	TGTGCCAGCAGCCGGCCCCCGGGGCCCCAGCATTTT
TRBV27	TRBD1	NA	TRBJ1-2	CASSLPGTGASGYTF	TGTGCCAGCAGTTTACCCGGGACAGGGGCTAGTGGCTACACCTTC
TRBV7-2	TRBD1	NA	TRBJ1-6	CASTQGTGYNSPLHF	TGTGCCAGCACCCAGGGGACAGGCTATAATTCACCCCTCCACTTT
TRBV7-9	NA	NA	TRBJ1-2	CASSLRGGWSYTF	TGTGCCAGCAGCTTACGCGGGGGCTGGAGCTACACCTTC
TRBV7-8	NA	NA	TRBJ1-2	CASSLGQNYGYTF	TGTGCCAGCAGCTTGGGGCAAAACTATGGCTACACCTTC
TRBV7-8	TRBD1	NA	TRBJ2-5	CASSSSGQGVGTQYF	TGTGCCAGCAGCTCCTCGGGACAGGGGGTAGGGACCCAGTACTTC
TRBV9	TRBD2	NA	TRBJ2-1	CASSVVELAGTSRMDEQFF	TGTGCCAGCAGCGTAGTTGAGTTAGCGGGGACCTCAAGGATGGATGAGCAGTTCTTC
TRBV5-8	NA	NA	TRBJ2-1	CASRQRAQGLGGEQFF	TGTGCCAGCAGACAGAGGGCGCAGGGCTTAGGGGGTGAGCAGTTCTTC
TRBV19	TRBD1	NA	TRBJ2-7	CASSIRDRGSYEQYF	TGTGCCAGTAGTATCCGGGACAGGGGCTCCTACGAGCAGTACTTC
TRBV19	NA	NA	TRBJ1-4	CASSIWGRDEKLFF	TGTGCCAGCAGTATCTGGGGGAGGGATGAAAAACTGTTTTTT
TRBV5-4	NA	NA	TRBJ2-1	CASSADSNSYNEQFF	TGTGCCAGCAGCGCGGACAGCAATTCCTACAATGAGCAGTTCTTC
TRBV6-5	TRBD2	NA	TRBJ2-1	CASSYRLAGGEGEQFF	TGTGCCAGCAGTTACCGGCTAGCGGGAGGGGAGGGTGAGCAGTTCTTC
TRBV15	NA	once	TRBJ1-2	CATSRGAGYDYGYTF	TGTGCCACCAGCAGAGGGGCAGGGTATGACTATGGCTACACCTTC
TRBV6-5	TRBD1	once	TRBJ2-7	CASSYSDRAREQYF	TGTGCCAGCAGTTATTCGGACAGGGCGCGGGAGCAGTACTTC
TRBV18	TRBD2	NA	TRBJ2-5	CASSPATSFRETQYF	TGTGCCAGCTCACCAGCGACTAGCTTTCGGGAGACCCAGTACTTC
TRBV12-5	TRBD1	NA	TRBJ2-1	CASGLVQGNINEQFF	TGTGCTAGTGGTTTGGTACAGGGGAATATCAATGAGCAGTTCTTC
TRBV27	TRBD1	NA	TRBJ2-7	CASRPGTGFFYEQYF	TGTGCCAGCAGGCCCGGGACAGGGTTTTTTTACGAGCAGTACTTC
TRBV7-2	TRBD2	NA	TRBJ2-7	CASSSGLAYDEQYF	TGTGCCAGCAGCTCCGGACTAGCCTACGACGAGCAGTACTTC
TRBV6-2/TRBV6-3	NA	few	TRBJ1-4	CASSRRTSEKLFF	TGTGCCAGCAGTCGTCGTACGAGTGAAAAACTGTTTTTT
TRBV3-1/TRBV3-2	NA	once	TRBJ1-2	CASSQVANKGPGGRAHGYTF	TGTGCCAGCAGCCAAGTTGCTAACAAGGGCCCCGGGGGGAGAGCCCATGGCTACACCTTC
TRBV15	NA	NA	TRBJ2-3	CATSTVDKEQHSPTDTQYF	TGTGCCACCAGCACGGTCGATAAGGAACAGCACTCCCCCACAGATACGCAGTATTTT
TRBV4-3	TRBD1	once	TRBJ1-4	CASSQVPLDRGRGEKLFF	TGCGCCAGCAGCCAGGTTCCCCTCGACAGGGGGCGCGGTGAAAAACTGTTTTTT
TRBV28	NA	NA	TRBJ2-1	CASSSGSPVLGFF	TGTGCCAGCAGTTCCGGGTCTCCGGTCCTGGGGTTCTTC
TRBV9	NA	NA	TRBJ2-1	CASSVRQDIYNEQFF	TGTGCCAGCAGCGTAAGGCAGGACATTTACAATGAGCAGTTCTTC
TRBV18	NA	NA	TRBJ1-1	CASSPPVRANTEAFF	TGTGCCAGCTCACCACCGGTCAGGGCTAACACTGAAGCTTTCTTT
TRBV24-1	TRBD1	NA	TRBJ2-3	CATSGQATDTQYF	TGTGCCACCAGCGGACAGGCCACAGATACGCAGTATTTT
TRBV6-4	NA	NA	TRBJ2-1	CASSATSHGEQFF	TGTGCCAGCAGTGCCACTTCGCATGGTGAGCAGTTCTTC
TRBV7-2	NA	NA	TRBJ1-2	CASSLSGLRGGYTF	TGTGCCAGCAGCTTATCTGGTTTAAGGGGCGGCTACACCTTC
TRBV7-9	TRBD1	NA	TRBJ2-5	CASSSTDRVETQYF	TGTGCCAGCAGCTCGACGGACAGGGTGGAGACCCAGTACTTC
TRBV5-8	TRBD1	NA	TRBJ1-5	CASSLGTGGNQPQHF	TGTGCCAGCAGCTTGGGGACAGGGGGAAATCAGCCCCAGCATTTT
TRBV18	TRBD1	NA	TRBJ2-7	CASSPPRGHSYEQYF	TGTGCCAGCTCACCACCCAGGGGGCACTCCTACGAGCAGTACTTC
TRBV6-1	TRBD2	NA	TRBJ2-1	CASSDPSGGAYNEQFF	TGTGCCAGCAGTGACCCTAGCGGGGGCGCCTACAATGAGCAGTTCTTC
TRBV19	NA	NA	TRBJ1-5	CASRSGNNQPQHF	TGTGCCAGTAGATCAGGGAACAATCAGCCCCAGCATTTT
TRBV5-6	TRBD2	NA	TRBJ2-3	CASSLRNGRRDTQYF	TGTGCCAGCAGCTTGAGAAACGGGAGGAGGGATACGCAGTATTTT
TRBV6-5	TRBD1	NA	TRBJ1-1	CASRSDRAGTEAFF	TGTGCCAGCAGGTCGGACAGGGCGGGAACTGAAGCTTTCTTT
TRBV6-6	TRBD1	NA	TRBJ1-1	CASRDREVTEAFF	TGTGCCAGCCGGGACAGGGAAGTGACTGAAGCTTTCTTT